This entry features one T cell receptor beta chain sequence. The antigen is undetermined. This specimen belongs to a study of cytomegalovirus exposure and HLA in healthy donors. Study-wide points: Likely technical artifact: a cluster of highly shared sequence variants. Later analysis placed DRB1 highest and HLA-C lowest in TCR association rates, which differed by HLA locus.

With 60 Vbeta and 13 Jbeta primers, the PCR was carried out. Produced via immunoSEQ multiplex PCR; TCRdb's table is partial and in-frame only. The sample carries roughly 110,000 clones, roughly 82% recorded once. The CDR3 consists of 14 residues. Per the germline V gene, CDR1 is ENHRY and CDR2 is SYGVKD. Trimming took off 6 bases at V and 1 base at J, with 12 bases between the two ends. The chain uses TRBV10-3 and TRBJ1-2; D perhaps matches TRBD1 (6 bases). This TCR was sampled from a woman aged 45-65 years in good health and CMV-seropositive. The sample comprised PBMCs. The CDR3, as DNA: TGTGCCATCAGAGTAGGACAGAATAACTATGGCTACACCTTC. Translated: CAIRVGQNNYGYTF.